The source of this T cell receptor (beta chain) is a study of identical twins. Per germline, CDR1 WNHNN and CDR2 SYGVQD (reference sequence). The V and J ends lost 0 bases and 2 bases, in that order; junction bases with no gene match: 8. The CDR3 contains 17 residues. TCRdb re-derived calls from the 5' RACE reads in MiXCR, one entry per CDR3 protein. In the table there are 1.5 million to 2 million distinct CDR3 sequences, about 32% of which are singletons. The receptor's source is a newborn girl in good health. The chain carries TRBV10-1 and TRBJ2-7, with TRBD1 matching 9 bases. Sequencing was carried out using cord blood. CDR3: CASSESTQTGGAYEQYF. The CDR3 nucleotides are TGCGCCAGCAGTGAGTCGACTCAGACAGGGGGAGCCTACGAGCAGTACTTC.